Shown below are 5 T cell receptor beta chains from a single sample sequenced in a study of patients and donors after allogeneic stem cell transplantation. Each CDR3 protein is one row after TCRdb ran MiXCR on the RT-PCR reads. The sample includes 900,000 to 1,000,000 distinct CDR3 sequences, about 20% of them seen just once. The sample comprised blood, either unsorted or a sorted T cell fraction (not recorded which). The source is a human donor who was either an allogeneic HSCT recipient or a stem cell or donor lymphocyte infusion donor (not recorded which). It is not recorded whose cells these are; they may come from a transplant donor.

This clonotype showed up just a few times. The rearrangement links TRBV7-9 to TRBJ2-7; D is ambiguous. The V and J ends lost 1 base and 5 bases respectively, with 9 bases between them. The CDR3 is made up of 13 amino acids. Germline CDR1 and CDR2: SEHNR and FQNEAQ (reference sequence). CDR3 region: CASSLGTSDEQYF. CDR3 DNA: TGTGCCAGCAGCTTAGGGACCTCGGACGAGCAGTACTTC. Variable domain in full (rest from reference TRBV7-9 and TRBJ2-7): DTGVSQNPRHKITKRGQNVTFRCDPISEHNRLYWYRQTLGQGPEFLTYFQNEAQLEKSRLLSDRFSAERPKGSFSTLEIQRTEQGDSAMYLCASSLGTSDEQYFGPGTRLTVT.

There are a few counts of this clonotype. The V call is TRBV12-5, the J call TRBJ1-2; D ambiguous. CDR1 and CDR2 (germline): LGHNT, FRNRAP. V lost 2 bases and J 2 bases, leaving 9 bases between the germline ends. CDR3 length: 14 amino acids. Written as DNA, the CDR3 is TGTGCTAGTGGTTTGCCAGTGGGGAACTATGGCTACACCTTC. As protein: CASGLPVGNYGYTF.

This clonotype occurred a few times. J is TRBJ2-4 and V is TRBV15, with a weak D call TRBD1 (5 bases). V was pared by 3 bases and J by 0 bases, with 12 bases between. Germline loops: CDR1 LNHNV, CDR2 YYDKDF (reference sequence). The CDR3 totals 16 residues. This chain's CDR3 is CATSSWGLSAKNIQYF. CDR3 DNA sequence: TGTGCCACCAGCAGTTGGGGCTTGTCAGCCAAAAACATTCAGTACTTC.

This clonotype has more than one count but fewer than ten. This sequence joins TRBV28 and TRBJ1-2, with unresolved D. Germline V lookup: CDR1 MDHEN, CDR2 SYDVKM. The CDR3 spans 15 residues. Deletions cut 6 bases from V and 0 bases from J, with 14 bases between. CDR3 in DNA: TGTGCCAGCAGCCGACCACTGAAAGCTAACTATGGCTACACCTTC. The encoded protein is CASSRPLKANYGYTF.

This clonotype was counted only a few times. The chain uses TRBV5-1 and TRBJ1-4; no reliable D call. CDR3 length equals 15 residues. Trimming took off 5 bases at V and 0 bases at J, with 11 bases between the two ends. CDR1 and CDR2 (germline): SGHRS, YFSETQ. CDR3 region: CASRGGSATNEKLFF. The CDR3 nucleotides read TGCGCCAGCAGAGGAGGTTCGGCAACTAATGAAAAACTGTTTTTT.